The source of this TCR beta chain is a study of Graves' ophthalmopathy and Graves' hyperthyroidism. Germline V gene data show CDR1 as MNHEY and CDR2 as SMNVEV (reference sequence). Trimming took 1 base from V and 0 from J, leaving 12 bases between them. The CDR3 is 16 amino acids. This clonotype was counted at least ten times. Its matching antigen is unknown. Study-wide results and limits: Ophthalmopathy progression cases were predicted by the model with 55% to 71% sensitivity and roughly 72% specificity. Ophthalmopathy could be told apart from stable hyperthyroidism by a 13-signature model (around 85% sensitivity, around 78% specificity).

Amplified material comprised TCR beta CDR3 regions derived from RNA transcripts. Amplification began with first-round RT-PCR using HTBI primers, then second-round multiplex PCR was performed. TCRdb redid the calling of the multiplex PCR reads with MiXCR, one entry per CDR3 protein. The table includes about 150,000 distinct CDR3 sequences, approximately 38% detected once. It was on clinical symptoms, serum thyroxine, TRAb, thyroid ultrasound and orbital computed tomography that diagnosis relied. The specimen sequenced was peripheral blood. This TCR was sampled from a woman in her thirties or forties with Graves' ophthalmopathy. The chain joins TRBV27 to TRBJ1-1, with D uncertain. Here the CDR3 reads CASSLLGSGMNTEAFF. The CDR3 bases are TGTGCCAGCAGTTTATTGGGCAGCGGGATGAACACTGAAGCTTTCTTT.